These 11 T cell receptor beta chains were sequenced from one sample in a study of T cells in Graves' hyperthyroidism and ophthalmopathy. RNA transcripts provided the source from which TCR beta CDR3 regions were amplified. An initial round of RT-PCR targeting the TCR CDR3 relied on the HTBI primer set. TCRdb itself ran the multiplex PCR reads through MiXCR, one entry per CDR3 protein. This sample has hundreds of thousands of distinct CDR3 sequences; around 45% occur once, and the top ten carry just over 8%. Material for sequencing was peripheral blood or thyroid tissue (not recorded which). Receptors originate from a woman younger than 30 with Graves' hyperthyroidism.

This clonotype turned up a few times. The V and J genes are TRBV29-1 and TRBJ1-1, with unresolved D. This CDR3 is 13 amino acids long. The ends were cut back, 6 bases at V and 0 bases at J, with 11 bases in the middle. CDR1 and CDR2 (germline): SQVTM, ANQGSEA. The CDR3 DNA reads TGCAGCGTCAAGGGTTTCATGAACACTGAAGCTTTCTTT. The encoded protein is CSVKGFMNTEAFF.

This clonotype was detected a few times. The junction shows a germline mismatch at one end, possibly a read error. The rearrangement links TRBV5-1 to TRBJ2-7; D is uncertain. CDR3 length: 13 amino acids. CDR1 and CDR2 (germline): SGHRS, YFSETQ. CDR3 sequence (DNA): TGTGCCAGCAGCTTGGGGATGGTCTACGAGCAGTACTTC. Residues: CASSLGMVYEQYF.

This clonotype turned up a few times. In nucleotides, the CDR3 is TGCAGTGCTGATTCTAGCGGGAGCTTCTACGAGCAGTACTTC. It encodes CSADSSGSFYEQYF. This chain joins TRBV20-1 and TRBJ2-7; the match to TRBD2 covers 10 bases. With 5 bases clipped from V and 3 bases from J, the junction kept 7 bases outside the gene matches. CDR1 DFQATT and CDR2 SNEGSKA come from the germline V gene (reference sequence). The CDR3 is made up of 14 amino acids.

The gene calls are TRBV19 and TRBJ2-2; unclear D gene. Germline V lookup: CDR1 LNHDA, CDR2 SQIVND (reference sequence). There are 14 residues in the CDR3. Deletions cut 2 bases from V and 3 bases from J, with 7 bases between. In DNA, the CDR3 is TGTGCCAGTAGTATATGGCTCCACACCGGGGAGCTGTTTTTT. Its protein product is CASSIWLHTGELFF. Filled out from reference TRBV19 and TRBJ2-2, the complete variable domain reads DGGITQSPKYLFRKEGQNVTLSCEQNLNHDAMYWYRQDPGQGLRLIYYSQIVNDFQKGDIAEGYSVSREKKESFPLTVTSAQKNPTAFYLCASSIWLHTGELFFGEGSRLTVL.

This chain joins TRBV7-2 and TRBJ1-4; 7 nucleotides agree with TRBD1. Germline V gives CDR1 SGHTA, CDR2 FQGNSA. The V and J ends lost 5 bases and 7 bases, in that order; junction bases with no gene match: 10. The CDR3 is made up of 15 amino acids. The CDR3 sequence is CASSPTVRGFEKLFF. The DNA of the CDR3 is TGTGCCAGCAGCCCAACCGTCAGGGGGTTTGAAAAACTGTTTTTT. The complete variable domain, with remaining parts taken from reference TRBV7-2 and TRBJ1-4, reads GAGVSQSPSNKVTEKGKDVELRCDPISGHTALYWYRQSLGQGLEFLIYFQGNSAPDKSGLPSDRFSAERTGGSVSTLTIQRTQQEDSAVYLCASSPTVRGFEKLFFGSGTQLSVL.

The chain has TRBV2 and TRBJ1-2, with D maybe TRBD1 (5 bases). The germline V gene has CDR1 SNHLY and CDR2 FYNNEI. V shed 9 bases and J shed 6 bases, with 14 bases lying between them. This CDR3 is built from 12 residues. The CDR3 region is CASPLGENGYTF. CDR3 DNA sequence: TGTGCCAGTCCCTTGGGGGAAAATGGCTACACCTTC.

The V call is TRBV12-3 or TRBV12-4, the J call TRBJ1-5; tentative D call: TRBD1 (5 bases). This CDR3 has 15 residues. V was trimmed by 6 bases and J by 7 bases, leaving 19 bases between them. CDR3 in amino acids: CASSLFSGADQPQHF. In DNA, the CDR3 is TGTGCCAGCAGCTTATTTTCCGGGGCGGACCAGCCCCAGCATTTT.

The gene calls are TRBV12-3 or TRBV12-4 and TRBJ2-7, with 9 bases lining up with TRBD1. The CDR3 is 15 residues long. J lost 5 bases, V lost 4 bases, and 9 bases had no gene match. CDR3 amino acids: CASSYWGQGFHEQYF. CDR3 nucleotides: TGTGCCAGCAGTTACTGGGGACAGGGTTTCCACGAGCAGTACTTC.

To note about this clonotype: Because the CDR3 is missing its conserved closing phenylalanine or tryptophan, this is likely a read error. The V and J genes are TRBV7-9 and TRBJ1-2; a weak D match, TRBD1 (5 bases). The CDR3 sequence is 13 residues long. Germline CDR1 is SEHNR and CDR2 is FQNEAQ (reference sequence). Trimming removed 5 bases from V and 7 bases from J, with 14 bases in between. For the CDR3, the DNA is TGTGCCAGCAGCACCCCGGAGGGGATTGGCTACACCTTG. It codes for CASSTPEGIGYTL.

The chain is built from TRBV7-3 and TRBJ1-4; D uncertain. V was cut by 5 bases and J by 8 bases, with 12 bases left in between. The CDR3 length is 13 residues. In germline, CDR1 is SGHTA, CDR2 FQGTGA. The CDR3, as DNA: TGTGCCAGCAGCCCTGGGGAGGAGGAAAAACTGTTTTTT. Translating gives CASSPGEEEKLFF.

There are many counts of this clonotype. J is TRBJ2-7 and V is TRBV9; a possible D gene is TRBD1 (5 bases). The germline V gene has CDR1 SGDLS and CDR2 YYNGEE. V lost 0 bases to trimming and J lost 5 bases, with 9 bases between them. There are 13 residues in the CDR3. CDR3 DNA: TGTGCCAGCAGCGTAGGACAGACCCACGAGCAGTACTTC. Translating it yields CASSVGQTHEQYF. Full variable domain (remainder filled in from reference TRBV9 and TRBJ2-7): DSGVTQTPKHLITATGQRVTLRCSPRSGDLSVYWYQQSLDQGLQFLIQYYNGEERAKGNILERFSAQQFPDLHSELNLSSLELGDSALYFCASSVGQTHEQYFGPGTRLTVT.